Given below is one T cell receptor (beta chain) in context. The data stem from a study of shared T cell receptors in the human thymus. Only in-frame clones appear in the TCRdb table, and some are missing; sequencing was by immunoSEQ multiplex PCR. The sample contains about 500,000 clones, approximately 80% of which appear only once. V shed 1 base and J shed 1 base, with 27 bases lying between them. CDR1 and CDR2 (germline): SGHRS, YFSETQ. This CDR3 is 21 amino acids long. The sample was also linked to a second study, of human thymus T cells.

Sequencing was carried out using thymocytes. The V and J genes are TRBV5-1 and TRBJ2-1; weak D call: TRBD2 (6 bases). This clonotype originated in a boy in the first two years of life with a congenital heart defect. The CDR3 nucleotides read TGCGCCAGCAGCTTGAGGGACTCCGCACCCAAGGTGCGGCCTTCCTACAATGAGCAGTTCTTC. The encoded protein is CASSLRDSAPKVRPSYNEQFF.